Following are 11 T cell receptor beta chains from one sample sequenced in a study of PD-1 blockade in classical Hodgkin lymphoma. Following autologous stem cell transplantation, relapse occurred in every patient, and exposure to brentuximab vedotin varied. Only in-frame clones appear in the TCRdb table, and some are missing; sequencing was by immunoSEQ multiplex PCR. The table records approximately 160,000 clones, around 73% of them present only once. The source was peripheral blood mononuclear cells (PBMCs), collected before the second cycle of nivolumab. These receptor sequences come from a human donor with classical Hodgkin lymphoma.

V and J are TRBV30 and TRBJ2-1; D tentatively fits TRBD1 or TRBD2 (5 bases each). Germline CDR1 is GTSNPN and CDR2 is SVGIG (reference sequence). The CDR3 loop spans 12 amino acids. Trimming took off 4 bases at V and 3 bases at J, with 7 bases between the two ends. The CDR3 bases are TGTGCCTGGAATGGGGGCTACAATGAGCAGTTCTTC. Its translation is CAWNGGYNEQFF.

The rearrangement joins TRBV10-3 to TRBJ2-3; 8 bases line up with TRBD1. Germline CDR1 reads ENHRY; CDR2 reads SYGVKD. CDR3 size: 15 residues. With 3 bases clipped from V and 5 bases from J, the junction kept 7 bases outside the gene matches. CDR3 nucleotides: TGTGCCATCAGTGATACAGGGGGGTTATTAGATACGCAGTATTTT. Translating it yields CAISDTGGLLDTQYF.

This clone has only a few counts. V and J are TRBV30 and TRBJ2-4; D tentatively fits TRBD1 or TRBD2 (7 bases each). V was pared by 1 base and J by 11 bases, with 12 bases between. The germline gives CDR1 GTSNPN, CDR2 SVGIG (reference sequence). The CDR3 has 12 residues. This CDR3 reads CAWSGGRGLQYF. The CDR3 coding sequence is TGTGCCTGGAGTGGGGGGAGGGGGCTTCAGTACTTC.

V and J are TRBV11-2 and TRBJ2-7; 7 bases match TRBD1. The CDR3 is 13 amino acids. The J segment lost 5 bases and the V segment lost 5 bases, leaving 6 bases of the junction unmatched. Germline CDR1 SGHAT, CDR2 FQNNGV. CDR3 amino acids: CASSHPDRDEQYF. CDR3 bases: TGTGCCAGCAGCCATCCAGACAGGGACGAGCAGTACTTC.

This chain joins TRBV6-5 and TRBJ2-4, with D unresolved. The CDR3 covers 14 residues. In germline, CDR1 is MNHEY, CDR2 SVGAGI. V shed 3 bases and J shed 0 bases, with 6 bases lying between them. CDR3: CASSYALAKNIQYF. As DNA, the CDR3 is TGTGCCAGCAGTTATGCACTAGCCAAAAACATTCAGTACTTC.

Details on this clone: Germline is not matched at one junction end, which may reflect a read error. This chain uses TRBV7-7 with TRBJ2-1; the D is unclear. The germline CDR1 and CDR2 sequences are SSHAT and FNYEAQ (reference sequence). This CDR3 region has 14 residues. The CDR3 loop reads CASSPGDNYNEQFF. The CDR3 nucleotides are TGTGCTAGCAGCCCAGGAGACAACTACAATGAGCAGTTCTTC.

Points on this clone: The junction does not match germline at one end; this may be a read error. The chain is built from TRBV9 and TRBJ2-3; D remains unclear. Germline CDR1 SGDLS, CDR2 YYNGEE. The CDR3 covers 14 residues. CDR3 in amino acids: CAGSVESSTDTQYF. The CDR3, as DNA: TGTGCCGGCAGCGTAGAGTCGAGCACAGATACGCAGTATTTT.

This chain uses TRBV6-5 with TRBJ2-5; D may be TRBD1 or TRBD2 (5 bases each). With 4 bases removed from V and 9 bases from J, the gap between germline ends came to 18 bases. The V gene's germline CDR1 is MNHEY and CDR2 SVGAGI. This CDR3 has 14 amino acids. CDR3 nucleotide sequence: TGTGCCAGCAGTTCAGGACTTCTGGGGGTTGCCCAGTACTTC. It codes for CASSSGLLGVAQYF.

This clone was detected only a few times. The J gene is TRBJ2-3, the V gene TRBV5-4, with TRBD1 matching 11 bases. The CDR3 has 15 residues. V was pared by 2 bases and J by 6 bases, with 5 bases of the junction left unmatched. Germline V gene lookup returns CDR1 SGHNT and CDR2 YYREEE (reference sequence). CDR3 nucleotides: TGTGCCAGCAGCTTCGGACAGGGGGCAATGGATACGCAGTATTTT. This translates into CASSFGQGAMDTQYF.

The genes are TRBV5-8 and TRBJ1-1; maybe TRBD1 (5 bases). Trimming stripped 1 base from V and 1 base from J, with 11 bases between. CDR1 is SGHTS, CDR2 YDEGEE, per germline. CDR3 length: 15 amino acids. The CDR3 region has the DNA TGTGCCAGCAGCTTGTGGATAGGGGCGAACACTGAAGCTTTCTTT. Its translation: CASSLWIGANTEAFF.

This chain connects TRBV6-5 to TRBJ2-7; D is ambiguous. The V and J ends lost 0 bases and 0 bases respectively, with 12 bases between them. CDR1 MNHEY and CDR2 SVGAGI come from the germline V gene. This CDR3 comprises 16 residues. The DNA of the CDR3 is TGTGCCAGCAGTTACTCTCGCGTCCAGTACTCCTACGAGCAGTACTTC. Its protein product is CASSYSRVQYSYEQYF.